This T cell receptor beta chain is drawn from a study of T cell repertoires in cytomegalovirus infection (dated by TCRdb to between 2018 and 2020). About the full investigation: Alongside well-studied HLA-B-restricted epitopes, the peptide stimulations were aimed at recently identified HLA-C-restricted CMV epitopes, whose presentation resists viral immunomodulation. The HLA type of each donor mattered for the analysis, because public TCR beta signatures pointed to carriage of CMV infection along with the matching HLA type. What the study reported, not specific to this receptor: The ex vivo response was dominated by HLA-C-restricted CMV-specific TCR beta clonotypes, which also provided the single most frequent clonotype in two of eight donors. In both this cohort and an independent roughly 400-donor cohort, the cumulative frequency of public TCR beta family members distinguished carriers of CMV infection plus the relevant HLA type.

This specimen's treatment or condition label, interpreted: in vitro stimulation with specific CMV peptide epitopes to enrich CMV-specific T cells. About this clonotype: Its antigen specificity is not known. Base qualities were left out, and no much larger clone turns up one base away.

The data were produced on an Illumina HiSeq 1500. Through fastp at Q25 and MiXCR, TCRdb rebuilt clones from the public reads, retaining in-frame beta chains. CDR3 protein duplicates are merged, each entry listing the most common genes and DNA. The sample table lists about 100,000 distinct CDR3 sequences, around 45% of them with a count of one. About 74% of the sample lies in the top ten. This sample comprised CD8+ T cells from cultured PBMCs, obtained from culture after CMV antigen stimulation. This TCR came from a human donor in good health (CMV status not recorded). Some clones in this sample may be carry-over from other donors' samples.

The sequence in DNA is TGTGCCAGCAGTTCAGGACTGATTGCCTACGAGCAGTACTTC. This sequence encodes CASSSGLIAYEQYF. The rearranged segments are TRBV28 and TRBJ2-7; TRBD2 could be the D gene, as 5 bases match. V is cut by 4 bases and J by 2 bases, and the space between the germline ends is 12 bases. Reading the germline V gene gives CDR1 MDHEN and CDR2 SYDVKM. The CDR3, from cysteine to phenylalanine, totals 14 residues. The read is trimmed to its CDR3 DNA, 42 bases read in frame from base 1.